A selection of T cell receptor beta chains follows, all from one sample in a study of cytomegalovirus exposure and HLA in healthy donors. TCRdb's copy holds only in-frame clones and misses some; the assay was immunoSEQ multiplex PCR. The table has about 150,000 clones, less than 90% seen once. Sample: PBMCs. The receptors derive from a man aged 18 to 30 in good health and CMV-seronegative. CDR3s include the opening cysteine and the closing phenylalanine or tryptophan. A D gene is named only where the DNA matches it firmly. Expanded clones get a size class; other rows say once, few or many, or leave the size out.

.,.,TRBV2,TRBJ2-7,CASRGAGSGSPSVYEQYF,TGTGCCAGCAGGGGGGCGGGTTCCGGGTCTCCCTCGGTCTACGAGCAGTACTTC
.,TRBD1,TRBV28,TRBJ1-4,CASSSLRQGYEKLFF,TGTGCCAGCAGTTCCCTCCGACAGGGTTATGAAAAACTGTTTTTT
few,TRBD1,TRBV5-6,TRBJ1-2,CASSLGTGSGDYGYTF,TGTGCCAGCAGCTTGGGGACAGGGAGCGGGGACTATGGCTACACCTTC
.,TRBD1,TRBV28,TRBJ2-1,CASTPGQMLGNEQFF,TGTGCCAGCACCCCGGGACAGATGTTGGGCAATGAGCAGTTCTTC
.,TRBD2,TRBV5-1,TRBJ2-3,CASSFRGELAGESGTDTQYF,TGCGCCAGCAGCTTCAGGGGGGAACTAGCGGGAGAATCTGGCACAGATACGCAGTATTTT
once,.,TRBV10-3,TRBJ2-7,CAISLQGSEDEQYF,TGTGCCATCAGTCTACAGGGTTCCGAGGACGAGCAGTACTTC
.,TRBD1,TRBV28,TRBJ1-2,CASSRRGQDGYTF,TGTGCCAGCAGTCGCCGCGGACAGGATGGCTACACCTTC
.,TRBD1,TRBV28,TRBJ1-1,CASSLEGAVTEAFF,TGTGCCAGCAGTTTAGAGGGGGCGGTCACTGAAGCTTTCTTT
.,.,TRBV29-1,TRBJ1-2,CSASTGWDYGYTF,TGCAGCGCTTCGACAGGTTGGGACTATGGCTACACCTTC
.,.,TRBV7-5,TRBJ1-1,CARSLWLGATEAFF,TGTGCCAGAAGCTTATGGTTGGGGGCCACTGAAGCTTTCTTT
once,.,TRBV4-1,TRBJ2-5,CASSWTAPGETQYF,TGCGCCAGCAGTTGGACAGCCCCTGGGGAGACCCAGTACTTC
.,TRBD2,TRBV28,TRBJ2-5,CASSLSGRPGGAQYF,TGTGCCAGCAGTTTGAGCGGGAGGCCCGGAGGGGCCCAGTACTTC
.,TRBD1,TRBV11-1,TRBJ1-1,CASSFQGDNTEAFF,TGTGCCAGCAGCTTCCAGGGGGACAACACTGAAGCTTTCTTT
.,TRBD2,TRBV5-1,TRBJ2-5,CASSQTSGTETQYF,TGCGCCAGCAGTCAGACTAGCGGGACGGAGACCCAGTACTTC
.,TRBD1,TRBV5-6,TRBJ1-5,CASSRQGGNQPQHF,TGTGCCAGCAGCCGACAGGGAGGCAATCAGCCCCAGCATTTT
.,.,TRBV7-9,TRBJ2-3,CASSLVSGSTDTQYF,TGTGCCAGCAGCTTGGTTAGCGGCAGCACAGATACGCAGTATTTT
few,.,TRBV5-1,TRBJ1-2,CASSLGGVANYGYTF,TGCGCCAGCAGCTTGGGGGGGGTAGCTAACTATGGCTACACCTTC
.,.,TRBV29-1,TRBJ1-4,CSGRTENEKLFF,TGCAGCGGCCGGACTGAGAATGAAAAACTGTTTTTT
.,.,TRBV2,TRBJ1-2,CASALQGLYGYTF,TGTGCCAGCGCCCTCCAGGGCCTCTATGGCTACACCTTC
.,.,TRBV4-1,TRBJ1-6,CASSQDPGEESPLHF,TGCGCCAGCAGCCAAGATCCGGGGGAAGAATCACCCCTCCACTTT
.,TRBD1,TRBV6-5,TRBJ1-2,CASSSPPTGAGYTF,TGTGCCAGCAGTTCCCCCCCCACAGGGGCCGGCTACACCTTC
.,.,TRBV6-4,TRBJ1-6,CASSRDKNSPLHF,TGTGCCAGCAGCCGGGACAAAAATTCACCCCTCCACTTT
.,.,TRBV28,TRBJ2-7,CASRQPGSLGEQYF,TGTGCCAGCAGACAACCAGGGTCCCTCGGCGAGCAGTACTTC
.,.,TRBV19,TRBJ1-5,CASSGRGGNQPQHF,TGTGCCAGTAGTGGACGGGGAGGCAATCAGCCCCAGCATTTT
.,TRBD1,TRBV28,TRBJ1-2,CASSSRDSLQSVYGYTF,TGTGCCAGCAGTTCAAGGGACAGCCTGCAATCTGTCTATGGCTACACCTTC
.,.,TRBV6-1,TRBJ2-7,CASRESMISYEQYF,TGTGCCAGCAGGGAATCGATGATTTCCTACGAGCAGTACTTC
.,.,TRBV29-1,TRBJ2-1,CSVDQGGRAFF,TGCAGCGTTGATCAGGGGGGCCGGGCGTTCTTC
.,.,TRBV2,TRBJ1-1,CASRRQPEAFF,TGTGCCAGCAGAAGACAGCCTGAAGCTTTCTTT
.,TRBD1,TRBV5-1,TRBJ2-7,CATSNPTGDEQYF,TGCGCCACGAGTAATCCGACAGGGGACGAGCAGTACTTC
few,.,TRBV4-1,TRBJ2-5,CASSQVGQYQETQYF,TGCGCCAGCAGCCAAGTTGGCCAGTACCAAGAGACCCAGTACTTC
once,.,TRBV29-1,TRBJ1-1,CSVAGSGNTEAFF,TGCAGCGTTGCGGGCAGCGGGAACACTGAAGCTTTCTTT
.,TRBD1,TRBV29-1,TRBJ2-7,CSVSRQGPSYEQYF,TGCAGCGTTTCCCGACAGGGGCCCTCCTACGAGCAGTACTTC
.,.,TRBV7-9,TRBJ2-7,CASSFDKSSYEQYF,TGTGCCAGCAGCTTCGACAAGAGCTCCTACGAGCAGTACTTC
.,.,TRBV15,TRBJ2-4,CATSPGLGGNIQYF,TGTGCCACCAGCCCTGGTCTGGGGGGAAACATTCAGTACTTC
few,TRBD2,TRBV7-9,TRBJ2-7,CASSSRYPAGEVDEQYF,TGTGCCAGCAGCTCACGCTATCCCGCGGGGGAGGTTGACGAGCAGTACTTC
.,.,TRBV4-3,TRBJ2-3,CASSQERGPRLGVEDTQYF,TGCGCCAGCAGCCAAGAAAGGGGCCCGAGACTAGGAGTTGAGGATACGCAGTATTTT
.,.,TRBV6-6,TRBJ2-7,CASSYGQGRYEQYF,TGTGCCAGCAGTTACGGGCAGGGAAGATACGAGCAGTACTTC
.,.,TRBV6-6,TRBJ1-5,CASSPNGGVRRHPQHF,TGTGCCAGCAGCCCGAACGGGGGGGTTCGACGCCACCCCCAGCATTTT
.,TRBD1,TRBV11-2,TRBJ2-5,CASSFPDRFWETQYF,TGTGCCAGCAGCTTCCCGGACAGGTTTTGGGAGACCCAGTACTTC
.,.,TRBV19,TRBJ1-4,CASSRAGGAEKLFF,TGTGCCAGTAGTAGAGCTGGGGGCGCTGAAAAACTGTTTTTT
once,.,TRBV10-3,TRBJ1-6,CATEDGSGSPLHF,TGTGCCACCGAAGACGGAAGCGGTTCACCCCTCCACTTT
.,.,TRBV2,TRBJ2-3,CASSEALAADTQYF,TGTGCCAGCAGTGAAGCTTTGGCGGCAGATACGCAGTATTTT
once,TRBD1,TRBV7-2,TRBJ2-5,CASRATGGRETQYF,TGTGCCAGCAGGGCTACAGGGGGCAGAGAGACCCAGTACTTC
.,.,TRBV7-2,TRBJ1-5,CASSSAWTRGQPQHF,TGTGCCAGCAGCTCGGCATGGACCCGGGGGCAGCCCCAGCATTTT
.,TRBD1,TRBV7-2,TRBJ1-6,CASSSWTGGNSPLHF,TGTGCCAGCAGTTCCTGGACAGGGGGTAATTCACCCCTCCACTTT
once,TRBD1,TRBV11-3,TRBJ2-5,CASSSGKTGGFLETQYF,TGTGCCAGCAGCTCAGGGAAGACAGGGGGATTTTTGGAGACCCAGTACTTC
.,TRBD1,TRBV2,TRBJ2-2,CASSRDSFPGELFF,TGTGCCAGCAGTAGGGACAGCTTCCCCGGGGAGCTGTTTTTT
.,.,TRBV5-6,TRBJ2-1,CASSLASGNEQFF,TGTGCCAGCAGCTTGGCTAGTGGCAATGAGCAGTTCTTC
.,.,TRBV4-3,TRBJ1-1,CASSQDPRAGATEAFF,TGCGCCAGCAGCCAAGACCCCCGGGCGGGGGCCACTGAAGCTTTCTTT
.,.,TRBV28,TRBJ2-5,CASSSRFGEQYF,TGTGCCAGCAGTTCACGATTTGGAGAGCAGTACTTC